One sample yielded the 28 T cell receptor beta chains listed below, sequenced in a study of cytomegalovirus exposure and HLA in healthy donors. The data were produced by immunoSEQ multiplex PCR, yet TCRdb's version contains in-frame clones alone and is incomplete. The sample lists about 200,000 clones; more than 65% were seen once. Sequencing used PBMCs. All receptors come from a young woman in good health and CMV-seropositive.

The genes are TRBV28 and TRBJ1-5; no reliable D call. CDR1 and CDR2 (germline): MDHEN, SYDVKM. Trimming left V 6 bases short and J 0 bases short, with 15 bases between. The CDR3 loop spans 16 amino acids. The CDR3 DNA follows: TGTGCCAGCAGCCCTAATGGGCGGGGTAGCAATCAGCCCCAGCATTTT. It codes for CASSPNGRGSNQPQHF.

The chain is built from TRBV15 and TRBJ2-1; 7 bases match TRBD1. The trim removed 3 bases at V and 3 bases at J, leaving 8 bases unmatched. The CDR3 totals 16 residues. Per the germline V gene, CDR1 is LNHNV and CDR2 is YYDKDF (reference sequence). CDR3 protein: CATSSAGTDIYNEQFF. The CDR3 DNA is TGTGCCACCAGCAGCGCCGGGACAGACATCTACAATGAGCAGTTCTTC.

DNA of the CDR3: TGTGCCAGCAGTGAACTTGGGCCGGCGACGAACACTGAAGCTTTCTTT. This sequence encodes CASSELGPATNTEAFF. The chain uses TRBV2 and TRBJ1-1; no clear D. The CDR3 is made up of 16 amino acids. V was trimmed by 2 bases and J by 1 base, leaving 14 bases between them. CDR1 SNHLY and CDR2 FYNNEI come from the germline V gene.

This clone was seen more than once but under ten times. The rearrangement links TRBV20-1 to TRBJ1-5, with TRBD1 matching 11 bases. The CDR3 contains 11 residues. V lost 6 bases and J lost 11; bases outside the gene matches: 3. The germline CDR1 and CDR2 sequences are DFQATT and SNEGSKA (reference sequence). The CDR3, as DNA: TGCAGTGCGTGGACAGGGGGCACCCAGCATTTT. Residues: CSAWTGGTQHF.

V is TRBV5-1 and J is TRBJ2-2; a weak D match, TRBD2 (6 bases). Trimming took off 4 bases at V and 5 bases at J, with 18 bases between the two ends. Germline-derived CDR1 and CDR2 are SGHRS and YFSETQ. The CDR3 runs to 16 residues. The CDR3 here is CASSAEGLMKTGELFF. The CDR3 bases are TGCGCCAGCAGCGCGGAGGGTCTAATGAAAACCGGGGAGCTGTTTTTT. Based on the CDR3 plus reference TRBV5-1 and TRBJ2-2, the full variable domain is KAGVTQTPRYLIKTRGQQVTLSCSPISGHRSVSWYQQTPGQGLQFLFEYFSETQRNKGNFPGRFSGRQFSNSRSEMNVSTLELGDSALYLCASSAEGLMKTGELFFGEGSRLTVL.

The J gene is TRBJ2-1, the V gene TRBV2, with D perhaps matching TRBD1 (6 bases). The CDR3 contains 16 residues. Trimming took 6 bases from V and 6 from J, leaving 21 bases between them. The germline V gene encodes CDR1 SNHLY and CDR2 FYNNEI. The CDR3 loop reads CASSKRTGMGTNEQFF. In nucleotides, the CDR3 is TGTGCCAGCAGCAAACGCACAGGGATGGGTACCAATGAGCAGTTCTTC.

The chain is built from TRBV2 and TRBJ2-3; 8 nucleotides align to TRBD1. The CDR3 runs to 14 residues. V was pared by 1 base and J by 7 bases, with 4 bases of the junction left unmatched. Germline-derived CDR1 and CDR2 are SNHLY and FYNNEI. CDR3 protein: CASSEGAGGYTQYF. In DNA form, the CDR3 reads TGTGCCAGCAGTGAAGGTGCAGGGGGCTATACGCAGTATTTT.

The J gene is TRBJ1-2, the V gene TRBV30, with 7 bases fitting TRBD1. The V segment lost 1 base and the J segment 4 bases; nucleotides outside the gene matches: 6. The CDR3 runs to 14 residues. Germline loops: CDR1 GTSNPN, CDR2 SVGIG (reference sequence). DNA of the CDR3: TGTGCCTGGAGTGCTAACAGGGGTTCCTATGGCTACACCTTC. Its translation: CAWSANRGSYGYTF.

J is TRBJ2-7 and V is TRBV28, with 13 bases lining up with TRBD2. CDR3 length: 14 residues. CDR1 is MDHEN, CDR2 SYDVKM, per germline. V gave up 3 bases and J gave up 4 bases; unmatched junction bases: 0. CDR3 sequence (DNA): TGTGCCAGCAGTTTGACTAGCGGGAGGTACGAGCAGTACTTC. Protein product: CASSLTSGRYEQYF.

J is TRBJ2-1 and V is TRBV5-1; 7 bases are shared with TRBD2. Looked up from germline, CDR1 is SGHRS and CDR2 is YFSETQ. Trimming removed 0 bases from V and 9 bases from J; junction bases left unmatched: 6. CDR3 length: 14 amino acids. Written as DNA, the CDR3 is TGCGCCAGCAGCTTGGCGGGAGGTAGGGGTGAGCAGTTCTTC. Translating it yields CASSLAGGRGEQFF.

This chain joins TRBV28 and TRBJ1-5; TRBD1 agrees at 8 bases. CDR1 MDHEN and CDR2 SYDVKM come from the germline V gene. With V trimmed by 1 base and J by 0 bases, 2 bases remained unmatched. This CDR3 has 16 amino acids. CDR3 in DNA: TGTGCCAGCAGTTTATCGCAGGGGGCTAGCAATCAGCCCCAGCATTTT. This encodes CASSLSQGASNQPQHF.

This clone appeared once. The rearrangement links TRBV5-1 to TRBJ2-5, with 7 bases identical to TRBD1. The germline V gene has CDR1 SGHRS and CDR2 YFSETQ. Losses at the gene ends were 5 bases for V and 3 bases for J; bases not matched to a gene: 4. This CDR3 region has 13 residues. CDR3 in DNA: TGCGCCAGCAGTCGGGACAGCAAAGAGACCCAGTACTTC. This gives the protein CASSRDSKETQYF. Based on the CDR3 plus reference TRBV5-1 and TRBJ2-5, the full variable domain is KAGVTQTPRYLIKTRGQQVTLSCSPISGHRSVSWYQQTPGQGLQFLFEYFSETQRNKGNFPGRFSGRQFSNSRSEMNVSTLELGDSALYLCASSRDSKETQYFGPGTRLLVL.

The V call is TRBV5-1, the J call TRBJ1-1; no reliable D call. V was shortened by 1 base and J by 1 base, with 14 bases between the two germline ends. The CDR3 loop spans 16 amino acids. From germline, CDR1 is SGHRS and CDR2 YFSETQ. CDR3 bases: TGCGCCAGCAGCTTGTGGTTGGGGAGGGAGAACACTGAAGCTTTCTTT. Translation: CASSLWLGRENTEAFF.

This chain links TRBV28 with TRBJ1-2; the D gene is possibly TRBD1 (5 bases). CDR1 and CDR2 (germline): MDHEN, SYDVKM. The length of the CDR3 is 13 residues. The germline V and J ends were trimmed by 6 bases and 5 bases, with 13 bases remaining between them. This CDR3 is CASSPPGGYGYTF. Here the CDR3 DNA reads TGTGCCAGCAGCCCCCCCGGGGGGTATGGCTACACCTTC.

This chain connects TRBV11-2 to TRBJ2-1; perhaps TRBD2 as D (7 bases). V lost 5 bases, J lost 10 bases, and 18 bases lay in between. The CDR3 totals 14 residues. The V gene's germline CDR1 is SGHAT and CDR2 FQNNGV. As DNA, the CDR3 is TGTGCCAGCAGCCCTCCTTGGGGGGGCCAGGAGCAGTTCTTC. It codes for CASSPPWGGQEQFF.

The chain uses TRBV5-1 and TRBJ1-2; the match to TRBD1 covers 7 bases. The V gene end was trimmed by 3 bases and the J gene end by 4 bases; junction bases not matched to a gene: 15. Germline V gene lookup returns CDR1 SGHRS and CDR2 YFSETQ. This CDR3 has 17 residues. The CDR3 DNA sequence: TGCGCCAGCAGCTGGGATGCCGGGACAGTAGCATCCTATGGCTACACCTTC. Encoded protein: CASSWDAGTVASYGYTF.

The rearrangement links TRBV15 to TRBJ2-5; the match to TRBD1 covers 8 bases. The ends lost 5 bases at V and 6 bases at J; junction bases unmatched: 5. The germline V gene has CDR1 LNHNV and CDR2 YYDKDF (reference sequence). This CDR3 contains 13 residues. CDR3 loop: CATSPGGVKTQYF. The CDR3 DNA reads as TGTGCCACCAGCCCAGGGGGCGTGAAGACCCAGTACTTC.

In DNA, the CDR3 is TGCAGCGTTGAAGAAATAGCGGGAGGGGCCAACGTCCTGACTTTC. Protein product: CSVEEIAGGANVLTF. The chain combines TRBV29-1 with TRBJ2-6; 8 nucleotides line up with TRBD2. V shed 0 bases, J shed 4 bases, and the junction held 2 bases outside the gene matches. CDR1 is SQVTM, CDR2 ANQGSEA, per germline. The CDR3 is 15 residues long.

This chain joins TRBV27 and TRBJ2-5; no reliable D call. CDR1 MNHEY and CDR2 SMNVEV come from the germline V gene (reference sequence). CDR3 size: 12 residues. The V gene lost 8 bases and the J gene lost 5 bases, with 12 bases spanning the gap. The CDR3 nucleotides are TGTGCCAGCCGGTCCCACGTGGAGACCCAGTACTTC. Amino acids: CASRSHVETQYF.

This clone was observed a few times. The rearrangement links TRBV19 to TRBJ1-5; no definite D call. Germline lookup yields CDR1 LNHDA and CDR2 SQIVND (reference sequence). V was pared by 6 bases and J by 5 bases, with 17 bases between. The CDR3 is made up of 15 amino acids. Here the CDR3 reads CASSVLRSFDQPQHF. The DNA for the CDR3 is TGTGCCAGTAGCGTACTTCGGTCCTTCGATCAGCCCCAGCATTTT.

The chain joins TRBV2 to TRBJ1-5, with D unclear. The ends were cut back, 7 bases at V and 2 bases at J, with 12 bases in the middle. The CDR3 is made up of 14 amino acids. CDR1 is SNHLY and CDR2 is FYNNEI in the germline V gene. The CDR3 region is CASTGRYGNQPQHF. The CDR3 DNA is TGTGCCAGCACCGGGAGATACGGCAATCAGCCCCAGCATTTT.

The chain combines TRBV4-1 with TRBJ2-1, with D unclear. Germline CDR1 and CDR2: MGHRA and YSYEKL. V lost 5 bases and J lost 7, with 15 bases in between. The CDR3 spans 14 residues. This CDR3 is CASSYDPTGNEQFF. The CDR3 region has the DNA TGCGCCAGCAGCTATGACCCGACCGGGAATGAGCAGTTCTTC.

This rearrangement joins TRBV2 to TRBJ2-1, with a tentative D call TRBD1 (6 bases). CDR1 SNHLY and CDR2 FYNNEI come from the germline V gene. CDR3 size: 14 residues. V gave up 7 bases and J gave up 5 bases, with 15 bases separating them. Written as DNA, the CDR3 is TGTGCCAGCACCCCCATGACAGGAAACAATGAGCAGTTCTTC. Amino acids: CASTPMTGNNEQFF.

The rearrangement links TRBV7-9 to TRBJ2-1, with TRBD2 identical over 11 bases. This CDR3 comprises 15 residues. Germline assignment: CDR1 SEHNR and CDR2 FQNEAQ (reference sequence). J gave up 9 bases and V 3 bases, and 7 bases lay outside the gene matches. This CDR3 reads CASSFYTSGSSEQFF. CDR3 DNA: TGTGCCAGCAGCTTCTATACTAGCGGGAGTTCTGAGCAGTTCTTC.

The chain carries TRBV11-2 and TRBJ1-2; a possible D gene is TRBD1 (6 bases). The CDR3 contains 15 residues. CDR1 SGHAT and CDR2 FQNNGV come from the germline V gene. With 1 base removed from V and 7 bases from J, the gap between germline ends came to 16 bases. CDR3 nucleotide sequence: TGTGCCAGCAGCTTAGCGGGGGGGCAGGGGCTTGGCTACACCTTC. It codes for CASSLAGGQGLGYTF.

The DNA for the CDR3 is TGCGCCAGCAGCTTGGTTCTTCGCCCCGGGACTAGCGGGAAAGAGACCCAGTACTTC. Protein product: CASSLVLRPGTSGKETQYF. The chain combines TRBV5-1 with TRBJ2-5; 13 bases are a match to TRBD2. V shed 0 bases and J 3 bases; nucleotides not matched to a gene: 11. The CDR3 covers 19 residues. In germline, CDR1 is SGHRS, CDR2 YFSETQ.

A few counts support this clone. The chain recombines TRBV6-6 with TRBJ1-2, with D tentatively TRBD1 (5 bases). The CDR3 consists of 15 residues. Deletions cut 0 bases from V and 4 bases from J, with 12 bases between. Germline CDR1 and CDR2: MNHNY and SVGAGI (reference sequence). The CDR3: CASSYSSVGVYGYTF. CDR3 nucleotide sequence: TGTGCCAGCAGTTACTCGTCAGTAGGGGTCTATGGCTACACCTTC.

V and J are TRBV15 and TRBJ1-3; D uncertain. The CDR3 contains 15 residues. V shed 4 bases and J shed 1 base, with 11 bases lying between them. Per germline, CDR1 LNHNV and CDR2 YYDKDF (reference sequence). CDR3 nucleotide sequence: TGTGCCACCAGCACTCGGGGAAAGTCTGGAAACACCATATATTTT. Protein sequence: CATSTRGKSGNTIYF.